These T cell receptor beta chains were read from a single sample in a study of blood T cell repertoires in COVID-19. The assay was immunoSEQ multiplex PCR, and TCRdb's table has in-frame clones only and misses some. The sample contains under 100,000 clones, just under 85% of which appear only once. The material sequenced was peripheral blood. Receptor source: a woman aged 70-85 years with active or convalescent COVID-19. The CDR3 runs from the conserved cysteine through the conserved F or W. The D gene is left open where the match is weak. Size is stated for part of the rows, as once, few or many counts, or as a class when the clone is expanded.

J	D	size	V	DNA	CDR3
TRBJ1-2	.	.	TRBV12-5	TGTGCTAGTGCCCCTGAACAGGGCCTCTACTATGGCTACACCTTC	CASAPEQGLYYGYTF
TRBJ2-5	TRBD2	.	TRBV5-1	TGCGCCAGCGCCACCGGGGGGAACCAAGAGACCCAGTACTTC	CASATGGNQETQYF
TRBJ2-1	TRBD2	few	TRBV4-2	TGTGCCAGCAGCCAAGCTCTAGCGGGGGGTACCTACAATGAGCAGTTCTTC	CASSQALAGGTYNEQFF
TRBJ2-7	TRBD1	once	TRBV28	TGTGCCAGCAGTCTAGCTGGGACAGCAACCTACGAGCAGTACTTC	CASSLAGTATYEQYF
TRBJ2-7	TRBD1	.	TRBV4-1	TGCGCCAGCAGCCAGTTGTCGGGACAGGAACCGACGGGCTCGTACGAGCAGTACTTC	CASSQLSGQEPTGSYEQYF
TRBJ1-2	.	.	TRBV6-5	TGTGCCAGCAGAAGGGGACAAACTAACTATGGCTACACCTTC	CASRRGQTNYGYTF
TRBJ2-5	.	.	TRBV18	TGTGCCAGCTCCCCGCGGCCGGCGTACCAAGAGACCCAGTACTTC	CASSPRPAYQETQYF
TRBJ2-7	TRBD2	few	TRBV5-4	TGTGCCAGCAGCAGAGGCGGGGGGCCCTCCTACGAGCAGTACTTC	CASSRGGGPSYEQYF
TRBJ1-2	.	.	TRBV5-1	TGCGCCAGCAGCCCGGGACACCTCGGGAGGGGCTACTATGGCTACACCTTC	CASSPGHLGRGYYGYTF
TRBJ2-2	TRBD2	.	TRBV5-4	TGTGCCAGCAGCTCGCCCCCTCAGGGCGGGGGTGGGGTCACCGGGGAGCTGTTTTTT	CASSSPPQGGGGVTGELFF
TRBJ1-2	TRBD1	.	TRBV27	TGTGCCAGCAGTCCGATATCCGGGACAGCTTTTTCCGAAGGCTACACCTTC	CASSPISGTAFSEGYTF
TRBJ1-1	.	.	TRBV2	TGTGCCAGCAGGTCGGTGGGGGGGAACACTGAAGCTTTCTTT	CASRSVGGNTEAFF
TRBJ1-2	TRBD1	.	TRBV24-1	TGTGCCACCAGTGATTCGAGGACAGGCTTGAACTATGGCTACACCTTC	CATSDSRTGLNYGYTF
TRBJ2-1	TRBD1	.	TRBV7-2	TGTGCCAGCAGCTTGAGGGGGCAGAGCTACAATGAGCAGTTCTTC	CASSLRGQSYNEQFF
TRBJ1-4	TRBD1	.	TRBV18	TGTGCCAGCTCACCTCAGACAGGGGAGGGAGAAAAACTGTTTTTT	CASSPQTGEGEKLFF
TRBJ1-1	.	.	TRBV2	TGTGCCAGCAGCGATGGGGGCTGGAAACTCGAAGCTTTCTTT	CASSDGGWKLEAFF
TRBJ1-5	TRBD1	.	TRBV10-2	TGCGCCAGCAGTCCTGACAACAGGGGTGGCAATCAGCCCCAGCATTTT	CASSPDNRGGNQPQHF
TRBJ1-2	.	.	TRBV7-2	TGTGCCAGCAGCTTAGCGCAGGGGACCCCAGGCGGCTACACCTTC	CASSLAQGTPGGYTF
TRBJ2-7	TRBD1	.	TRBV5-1	TGCGCCAGCAGCTTGTCGGGACAGGGGCAATACGAGCAGTACTTC	CASSLSGQGQYEQYF
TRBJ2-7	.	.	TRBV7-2	TGTGCCAGCAGCCTAGGAACAACGATCTACGAGCAGTACTTC	CASSLGTTIYEQYF
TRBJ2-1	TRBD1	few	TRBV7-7	TGTGCTAGCAGCTCAGACAGGGGCAATGAGCAGTTCTTC	CASSSDRGNEQFF
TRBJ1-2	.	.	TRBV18	TGTGCCAGCTCGACCACGGCAGGGGCGTTCGGCTACACCTTC	CASSTTAGAFGYTF
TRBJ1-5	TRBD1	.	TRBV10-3	TGTGCCACCCACCAGGACAGGGACCAGCCCCAGCATTTT	CATHQDRDQPQHF
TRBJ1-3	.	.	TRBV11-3	TGTGCCAGCAGCTCCGATCTCGAAACAGGAAGCTCTGGAAACACCATATATTTT	CASSSDLETGSSGNTIYF
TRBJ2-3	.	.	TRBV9	TGTGCCAGCAGCTACACAGATACGCAGTATTTT	CASSYTDTQYF
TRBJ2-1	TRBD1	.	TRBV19	TGTGCCAGTAGTATGTCGACAGGGTGGGGAAATGAGCAGTTCTTC	CASSMSTGWGNEQFF
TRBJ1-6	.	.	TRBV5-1	TGCGCCAGCAGCTCGTATGTGGGGACGGGGGGGTCGTCCCTCCACTTT	CASSSYVGTGGSSLHF
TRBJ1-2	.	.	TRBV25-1	TGTGCCAGCCGGGGGACTCCTAACTATGGCTACACCTTC	CASRGTPNYGYTF
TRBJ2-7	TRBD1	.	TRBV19	TGTGCCAGTAGTATAGAAGCAGGGGGCTACGAGCAGTACTTC	CASSIEAGGYEQYF
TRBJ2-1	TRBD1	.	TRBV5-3	TGTGCCAGAAGCTTGGGCCAGGGGGACCCCTCCTACAATGAGCAGTTCTTC	CARSLGQGDPSYNEQFF
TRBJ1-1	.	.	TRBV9	TGTGCCAGCAGCATTACAGGGAACACTGAAGCTTTCTTT	CASSITGNTEAFF
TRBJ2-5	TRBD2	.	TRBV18	TGTGCCAGCTCACCATTCGGCACTAGCGGATCCCCTCGGAATCAAGAGACCCAGTACTTC	CASSPFGTSGSPRNQETQYF
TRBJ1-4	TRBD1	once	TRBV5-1	TGCGCCAGCAGCTTGTCGTCAGGGGGTGGTGAAAAACTGTTTTTT	CASSLSSGGGEKLFF
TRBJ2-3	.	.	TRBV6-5	TGTGCCAGCAGATCCGGACTGGATACGCAGTATTTT	CASRSGLDTQYF
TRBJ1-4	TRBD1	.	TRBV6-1	TGTGCCAGCAGTGAAGAACAGGGGTTAGCTAATGAAAAACTGTTTTTT	CASSEEQGLANEKLFF
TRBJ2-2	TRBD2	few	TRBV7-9	TGTGCCAGCAGACGAAGCGGGGGTCGGACCGGGGAGCTGTTTTTT	CASRRSGGRTGELFF
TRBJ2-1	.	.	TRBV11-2	TGTGCCAGCAGCCCTCCGGGGGACCTCTCCTACAATGAGCAGTTCTTC	CASSPPGDLSYNEQFF
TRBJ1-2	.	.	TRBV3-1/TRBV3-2	TGTGCCAGCAGCGACGGGAGGGACTATGGCTACACCTTC	CASSDGRDYGYTF
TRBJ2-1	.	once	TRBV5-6	TGTGCCAGCAGCCGCGGCGGGGGCCGGTACAATGAGCAGTTCTTC	CASSRGGGRYNEQFF
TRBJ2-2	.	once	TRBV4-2	TGTGCCAGCAGCCAAGATCGTCTCTCGGAGGAAGGGGAGCTGTTTTTT	CASSQDRLSEEGELFF
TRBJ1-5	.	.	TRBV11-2	TGTGCCAGCAGCTTAGAACAGGGCGGGCCCCAGCATTTT	CASSLEQGGPQHF
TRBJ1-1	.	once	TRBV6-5	TGTGCCAGCAGACAGGGATCTAACACTGAAGCTTTCTTT	CASRQGSNTEAFF
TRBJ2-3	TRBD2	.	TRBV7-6	TGTGCCAGCAGCTCTAGCGGAGGCACAGATACGCAGTATTTT	CASSSSGGTDTQYF
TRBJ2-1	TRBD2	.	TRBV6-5	TGTGCCAGCACCATAGCGGGGGGGCATGAGCAGTTCTTC	CASTIAGGHEQFF
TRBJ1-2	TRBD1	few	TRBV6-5	TGTGCCAGCGGTACAGGGGTAGGCTACACCTTC	CASGTGVGYTF
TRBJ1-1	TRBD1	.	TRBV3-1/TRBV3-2	TGTGCCAGCAGCCTTTCGGGTAAGGCGGGACAGGCCTCTTTCTTT	CASSLSGKAGQASFF
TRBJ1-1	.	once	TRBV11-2	TGTGCCAGCAGCAACACAGGGAACACTGAAGCTTTCTTT	CASSNTGNTEAFF
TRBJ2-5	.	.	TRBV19	TGTGCCAGTAGTCGGACTAACGCACAAGAGACCCAGTACTTC	CASSRTNAQETQYF
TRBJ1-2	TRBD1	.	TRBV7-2	TGTGCCAGCAGCCCCTCAGGGGGGTATGGCTACACCTTC	CASSPSGGYGYTF
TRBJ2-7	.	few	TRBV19	TGTGCCAGTCGCCTGTCCGGGTTCCCCTCCTACGAGCAGTACTTC	CASRLSGFPSYEQYF
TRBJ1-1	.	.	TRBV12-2	TGTGCAAGTCGCTTAGAGAATCGGACAGGGAGCTTGAACACTGAAGCTTTCTTT	CASRLENRTGSLNTEAFF
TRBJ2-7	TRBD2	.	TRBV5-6	TGTGCCAGCACTAGCGGGGGGGCCTTCTACGAGCAGTACTTC	CASTSGGAFYEQYF
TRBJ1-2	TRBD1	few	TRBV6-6	TGTGCCAGCAGTTACTTGACAGGGGGGGATGGCTACACCTTC	CASSYLTGGDGYTF
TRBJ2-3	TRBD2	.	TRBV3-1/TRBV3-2	TGTGCCAGCAGCCTCAGCGGGGCGGATACGCAGTATTTT	CASSLSGADTQYF
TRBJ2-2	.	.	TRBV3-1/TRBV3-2	TGTGCCAGCAGCCAAGGGAGGGTGGGGGAGCTGTTTTTT	CASSQGRVGELFF